This T cell receptor beta chain was recorded in a study of CD8 T cells in ankylosing spondylitis. Notes on the study in general: Relatively rare in peripheral blood, disease-linked clones were also CD8+. Reports say disease-linked clones showed up significantly more in matched ankylosing spondylitis synovial fluid. Among TCR beta sequences, a motif of fewer than 10 highly homologous variants appeared characteristic of ankylosing spondylitis blood. Both synovial fluid and blood in reactive arthritis had previously been reported to carry some motif variants.

Looked up from germline, CDR1 is SNHLY and CDR2 is FYNNEI. V was trimmed by 5 bases and J by 5 bases, leaving 15 bases between them. CDR3 length: 15 amino acids. Making use of molecular barcodes, quantitative 5'-RACE generated TCR beta libraries. TCRdb redid the calling of the 5' RACE reads with MiXCR, one entry per CDR3 protein. Of over 450,000 distinct CDR3 sequences listed, about an eighth are singletons. Note on this clonotype: Its antigen is unknown.

The chain links TRBV2 to TRBJ2-2; the D is unclear. The sequence derives from a male donor with ankylosing spondylitis. Sequenced sample: blood, either unsorted or a sorted T cell fraction (not recorded which). In DNA form, the CDR3 reads TGTGCCAGCAGTCAACGCCGACTCTCGACCGGGGAGCTGTTTTTT. Translated: CASSQRRLSTGELFF. Using reference TRBV2 and TRBJ2-2 for the parts outside the CDR3, the full variable domain is EPEVTQTPSHQVTQMGQEVILRCVPISNHLYFYWYRQILGQKVEFLVSFYNNEISEKSEIFDDQFSVERPDGSNFTLKIRSTKLEDSAMYFCASSQRRLSTGELFFGEGSRLTVL.